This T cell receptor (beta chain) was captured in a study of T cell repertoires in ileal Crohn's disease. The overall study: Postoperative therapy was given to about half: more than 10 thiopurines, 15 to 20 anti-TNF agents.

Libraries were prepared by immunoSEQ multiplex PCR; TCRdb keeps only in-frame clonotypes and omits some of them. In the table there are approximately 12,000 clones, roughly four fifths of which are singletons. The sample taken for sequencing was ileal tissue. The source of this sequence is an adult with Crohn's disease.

Here the CDR3 reads CASSDPGQGQAYGYTF. Here the CDR3 DNA reads TGTGCCAGCAGCGATCCTGGACAGGGCCAAGCCTATGGCTACACCTTC. The chain employs TRBV9 and TRBJ1-2, with 8 positions matching TRBD1. The CDR3 is 16 amino acids. Germline loops: CDR1 SGDLS, CDR2 YYNGEE. Trimming removed 3 bases from V and 4 bases from J; junction bases left unmatched: 11.